This T cell receptor (beta chain) derives from a study of immune cell composition in non-small cell lung cancer. General study results and limits: Adenocarcinomas with higher top tumour-associated clone frequency had more reactive TILs.

The assay was immunoSEQ multiplex PCR, and TCRdb's table has in-frame clones only and misses some. The data contain several thousand clones, about 80% of them singletons. Germline values: CDR1 SGHAT, CDR2 FQNNGV. CDR3 length: 15 amino acids. Unmatched junction bases numbered 2, after V lost 5 bases and J lost 4 bases. Frozen unsorted single-cell suspensions supplied the genomic DNA. Concerning this clone itself: Its target is not known.

The sample comprised lung tumor tissue. The rearrangement uses TRBV11-2 and TRBJ2-1, with 13 bases that match TRBD2. The clonotype was recovered from a human donor with non-small cell lung cancer. CDR3 sequence: CASSQGLAGYNEQFF. CDR3 bases: TGTGCCAGCAGCCAGGGACTAGCGGGATACAATGAGCAGTTCTTC.